This T cell receptor beta chain emerged from a study of identical twins. Broader study findings: Findings depended on cross-sectional statistics rather than tracking the same donors.

This clonotype was observed a handful of times. Its matching antigen is unknown. CDR3 size: 12 residues. V lost 5 bases and J lost 4, with 8 bases in between. Germline CDR1 reads SGHNT; CDR2 reads YENEEA. A single record per CDR3 protein comes from TCRdb applying MiXCR to the 5' RACE reads. Of 150,000 or so distinct CDR3 sequences in the sample, roughly 3.5% are singletons; the top ten hold approximately 7.6%. The sequenced sample consisted of memory T cells sorted from blood. The V call is TRBV11-3, the J call TRBJ2-5; no clear D. The receptor comes from a man aged 18 to 29 in good health. The CDR3 loop reads CASSNVGETQYF. The CDR3 DNA reads as TGTGCCAGCAGCAACGTGGGAGAGACCCAGTACTTC. Supplemented by reference TRBV11-3 and TRBJ2-5, the full variable domain reads EAGVVQSPRYKIIEKKQPVAFWCNPISGHNTLYWYLQNLGQGPELLIRYENEEAVDDSQLPKDRFSAERLKGVDSTLKIQPAELGDSAVYLCASSNVGETQYFGPGTRLLVL.